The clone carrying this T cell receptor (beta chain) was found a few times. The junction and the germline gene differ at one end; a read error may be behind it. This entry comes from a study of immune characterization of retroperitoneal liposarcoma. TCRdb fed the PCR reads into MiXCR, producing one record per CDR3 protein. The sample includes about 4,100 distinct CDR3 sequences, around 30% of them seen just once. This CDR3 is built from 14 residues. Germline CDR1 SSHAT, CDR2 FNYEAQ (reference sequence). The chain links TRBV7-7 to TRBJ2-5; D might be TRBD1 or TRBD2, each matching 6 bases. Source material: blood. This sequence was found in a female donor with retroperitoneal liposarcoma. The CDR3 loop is CASSRIEGGETQYF. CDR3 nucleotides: TGTGCTAGCAGCCGTATCGAGGGGGGAGAGACCCAGTACTTC.